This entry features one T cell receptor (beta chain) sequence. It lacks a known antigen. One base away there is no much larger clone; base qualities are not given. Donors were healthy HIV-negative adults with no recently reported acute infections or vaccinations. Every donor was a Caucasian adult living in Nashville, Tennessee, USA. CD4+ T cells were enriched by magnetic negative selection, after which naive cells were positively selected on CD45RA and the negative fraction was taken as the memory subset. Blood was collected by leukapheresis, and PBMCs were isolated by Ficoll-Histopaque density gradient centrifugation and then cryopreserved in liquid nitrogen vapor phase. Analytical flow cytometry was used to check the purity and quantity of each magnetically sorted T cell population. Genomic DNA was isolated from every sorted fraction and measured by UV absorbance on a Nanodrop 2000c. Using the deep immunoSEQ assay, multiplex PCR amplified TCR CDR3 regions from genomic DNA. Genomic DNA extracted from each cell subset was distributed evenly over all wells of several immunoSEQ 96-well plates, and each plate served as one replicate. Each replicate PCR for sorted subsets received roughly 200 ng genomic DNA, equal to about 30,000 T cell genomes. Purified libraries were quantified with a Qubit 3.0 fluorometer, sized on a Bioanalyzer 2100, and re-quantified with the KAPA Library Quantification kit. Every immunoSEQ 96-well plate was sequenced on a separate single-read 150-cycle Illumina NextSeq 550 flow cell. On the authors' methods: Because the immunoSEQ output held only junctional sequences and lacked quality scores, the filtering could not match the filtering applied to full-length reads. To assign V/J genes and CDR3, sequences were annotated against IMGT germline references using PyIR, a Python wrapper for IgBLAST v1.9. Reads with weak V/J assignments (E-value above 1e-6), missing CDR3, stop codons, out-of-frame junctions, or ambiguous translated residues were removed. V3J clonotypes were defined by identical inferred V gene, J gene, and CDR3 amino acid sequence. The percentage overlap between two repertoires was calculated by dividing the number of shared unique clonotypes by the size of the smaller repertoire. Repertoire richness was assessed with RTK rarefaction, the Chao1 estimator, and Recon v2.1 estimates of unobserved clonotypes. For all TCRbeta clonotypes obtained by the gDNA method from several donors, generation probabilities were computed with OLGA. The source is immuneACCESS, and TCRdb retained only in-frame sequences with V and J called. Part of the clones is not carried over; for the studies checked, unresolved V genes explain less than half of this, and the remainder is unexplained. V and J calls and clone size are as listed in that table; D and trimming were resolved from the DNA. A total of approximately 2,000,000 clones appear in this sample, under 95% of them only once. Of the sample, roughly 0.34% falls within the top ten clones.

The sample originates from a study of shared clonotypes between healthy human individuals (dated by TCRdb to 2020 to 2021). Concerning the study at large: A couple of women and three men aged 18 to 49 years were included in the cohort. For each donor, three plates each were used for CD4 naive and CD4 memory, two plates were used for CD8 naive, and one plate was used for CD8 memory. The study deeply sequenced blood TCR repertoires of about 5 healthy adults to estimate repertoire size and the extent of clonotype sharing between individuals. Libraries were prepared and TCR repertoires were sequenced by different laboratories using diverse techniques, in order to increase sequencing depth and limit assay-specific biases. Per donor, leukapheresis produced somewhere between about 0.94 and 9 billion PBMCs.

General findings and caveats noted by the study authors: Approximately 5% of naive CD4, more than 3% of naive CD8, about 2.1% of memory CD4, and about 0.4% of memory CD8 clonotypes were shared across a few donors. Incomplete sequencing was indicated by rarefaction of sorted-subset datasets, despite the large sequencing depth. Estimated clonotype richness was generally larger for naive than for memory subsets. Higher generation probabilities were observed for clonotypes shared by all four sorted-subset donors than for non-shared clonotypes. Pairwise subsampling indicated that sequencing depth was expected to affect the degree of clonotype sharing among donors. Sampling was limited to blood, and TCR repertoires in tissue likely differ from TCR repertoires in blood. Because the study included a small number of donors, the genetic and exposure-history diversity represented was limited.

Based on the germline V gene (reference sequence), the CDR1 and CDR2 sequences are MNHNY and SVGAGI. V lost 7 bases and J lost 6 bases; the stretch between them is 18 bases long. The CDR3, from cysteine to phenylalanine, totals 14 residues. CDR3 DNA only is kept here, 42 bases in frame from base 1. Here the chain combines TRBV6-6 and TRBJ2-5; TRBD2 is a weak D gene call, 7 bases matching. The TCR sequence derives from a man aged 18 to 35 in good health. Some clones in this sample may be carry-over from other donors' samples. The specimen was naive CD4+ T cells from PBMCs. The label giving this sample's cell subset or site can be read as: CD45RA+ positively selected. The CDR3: CASNLRGGEQTQYF. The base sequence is TGTGCCAGCAACCTGAGGGGGGGTGAGCAGACCCAGTACTTC.